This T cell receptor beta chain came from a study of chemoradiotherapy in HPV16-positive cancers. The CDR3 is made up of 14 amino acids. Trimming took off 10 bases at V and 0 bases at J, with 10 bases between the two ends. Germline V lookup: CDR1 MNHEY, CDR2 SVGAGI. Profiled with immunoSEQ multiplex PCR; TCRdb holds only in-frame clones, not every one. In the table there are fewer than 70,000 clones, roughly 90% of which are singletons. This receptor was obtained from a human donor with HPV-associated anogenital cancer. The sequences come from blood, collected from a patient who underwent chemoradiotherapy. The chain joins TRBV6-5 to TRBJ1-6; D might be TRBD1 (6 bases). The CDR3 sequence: CATRGSSYNSPLHF. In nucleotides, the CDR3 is TGTGCCACTAGGGGGAGCTCCTATAATTCACCCCTCCACTTT.